This TCR beta chain was captured in a study of blood T cell repertoires in COVID-19. Study information: Some COVID-19 samples were acute and others convalescent; all came from the United States, Italy and Spain. The analysed material was cDNA or gDNA that came from T cells, B-cell-depleted T cells, or PBMCs.

CDR1 and CDR2 (germline): SGHKS, YYEKEE (reference sequence). The V gene lost 0 bases and the J gene lost 2 bases, with 12 bases spanning the gap. The CDR3 loop spans 15 amino acids. Study processing details: Amplifying reference gene primers gave estimates of nucleated cell counts. TCRdb's copy holds only in-frame clones and misses some; the assay was immunoSEQ multiplex PCR. That table gives V, J and clone size, and the DNA gave D and trimming. The table has under 250,000 clones, about 83% seen once; the top ten hold about 12%. This chain links TRBV5-5 with TRBJ2-7; perhaps TRBD1 as D (6 bases). The TCR originated in a man older than 75 with acute or convalescent COVID-19. Sequencing was done on a sample of peripheral blood. The CDR3, as DNA: TGTGCCAGCAGCTTGGCCAGGGGTGAAACCTACGAGCAGTACTTC. This codes for CASSLARGETYEQYF. Combining the CDR3 with reference TRBV5-5 and TRBJ2-7 gives the whole variable domain DAGVTQSPTHLIKTRGQQVTLRCSPISGHKSVSWYQQVLGQGPQFIFQYYEKEERGRGNFPDRFSARQFPNYSSELNVNALLLGDSALYLCASSLARGETYEQYFGPGTRLTVT.